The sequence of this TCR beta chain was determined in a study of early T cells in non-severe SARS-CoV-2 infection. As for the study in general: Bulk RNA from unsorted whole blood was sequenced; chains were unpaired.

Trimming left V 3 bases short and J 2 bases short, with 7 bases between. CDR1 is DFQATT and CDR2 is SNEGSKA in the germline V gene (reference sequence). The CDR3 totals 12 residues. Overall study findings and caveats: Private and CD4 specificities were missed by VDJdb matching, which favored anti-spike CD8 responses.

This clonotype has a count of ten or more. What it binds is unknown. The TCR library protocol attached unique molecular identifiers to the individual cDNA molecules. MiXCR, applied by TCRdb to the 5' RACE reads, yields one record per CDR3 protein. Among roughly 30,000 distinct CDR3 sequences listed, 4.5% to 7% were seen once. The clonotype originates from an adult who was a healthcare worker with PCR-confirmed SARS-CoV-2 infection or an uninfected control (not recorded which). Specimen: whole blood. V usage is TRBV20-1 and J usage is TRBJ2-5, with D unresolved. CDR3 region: CSASTLQETQYF. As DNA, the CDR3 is TGCAGTGCTAGCACGCTACAAGAGACCCAGTACTTC.